The entry below gives a single T cell receptor beta chain sequence along with its context. As originally analysed: Amplification of reference gene primers was used by the study to estimate nucleated cell counts. Using immunoSEQ multiplex PCR, the repertoire was profiled, and TCRdb retains in-frame clones only, with some absent. V and J calls and clone size are as listed in that table; D and trimming were resolved from the DNA. The data show roughly 190,000 clones, with over 75% seen just once and around 0.5% held by the top ten. The data were obtained in a study of blood T cell repertoires in COVID-19. Study information: The United States, Italy and Spain were the sources of the acute and convalescent COVID-19 samples.

The V gene's germline CDR1 is MNHNS and CDR2 SASEGT. V gave up 6 bases and J gave up 3 bases, with 15 bases separating them. This CDR3 region has 14 residues. This chain uses TRBV6-1 with TRBJ2-7, with a weak D call TRBD1 (5 bases). The sequence derives from a man between 45 and 60 years old with acute or convalescent COVID-19. Material for sequencing was peripheral blood. The CDR3 loop reads CASSSTVTFYEQYF. CDR3 nucleotide sequence: TGTGCCAGCAGCTCGACAGTAACTTTCTACGAGCAGTACTTC.